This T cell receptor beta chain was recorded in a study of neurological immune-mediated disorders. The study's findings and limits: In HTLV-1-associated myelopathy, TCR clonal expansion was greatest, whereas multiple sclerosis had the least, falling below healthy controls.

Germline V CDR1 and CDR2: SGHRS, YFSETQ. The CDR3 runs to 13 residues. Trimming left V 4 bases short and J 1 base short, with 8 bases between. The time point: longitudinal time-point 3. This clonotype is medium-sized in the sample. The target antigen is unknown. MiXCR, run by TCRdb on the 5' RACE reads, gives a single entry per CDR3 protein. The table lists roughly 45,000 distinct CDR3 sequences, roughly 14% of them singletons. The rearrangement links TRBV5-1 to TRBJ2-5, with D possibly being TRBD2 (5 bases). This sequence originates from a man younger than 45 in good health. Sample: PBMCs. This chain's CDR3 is CASSEAVQETQYF. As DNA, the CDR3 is TGCGCCAGCAGCGAAGCGGTCCAAGAGACCCAGTACTTC.